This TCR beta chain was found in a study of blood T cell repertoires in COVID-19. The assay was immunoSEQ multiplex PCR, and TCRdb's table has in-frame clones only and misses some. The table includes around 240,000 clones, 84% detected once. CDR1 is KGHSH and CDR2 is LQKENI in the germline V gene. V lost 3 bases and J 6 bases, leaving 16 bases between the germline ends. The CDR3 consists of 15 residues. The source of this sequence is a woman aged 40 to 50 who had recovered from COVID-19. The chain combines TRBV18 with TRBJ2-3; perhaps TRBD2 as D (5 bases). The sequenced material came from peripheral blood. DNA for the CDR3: TGTGCCAGCTCACCCCCGGGGATACAGAGGGATACGCAGTATTTT. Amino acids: CASSPPGIQRDTQYF. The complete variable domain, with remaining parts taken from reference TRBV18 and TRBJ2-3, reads NAGVMQNPRHLVRRRGQEARLRCSPMKGHSHVYWYRQLPEEGLKFMVYLQKENIIDESGMPKERFSAEFPKEGPSILRIQQVVRGDSAAYFCASSPPGIQRDTQYFGPGTRLTVL.